These 6 T cell receptor beta chains originate from one sample sequenced in a study of radiation and T cells in renal cell carcinoma. Time point meaning: blood 4 weeks post-SBRT, at nephrectomy. The treatment here: 15 Gy SBRT to primary tumor, nephrectomy 4 weeks later. Assay used: immunoSEQ multiplex PCR; TCRdb lists only in-frame clones, some missing. The top ten hold around a sixth of the sample, which has some 150,000 clones, 86% seen once. The specimen comprised blood, sampled from a patient whose treatment included radiotherapy and nephrectomy. The receptors come from a woman aged 45-65 years with renal cell carcinoma.

This chain connects TRBV27 to TRBJ2-7, with 7 bases matching TRBD1. The junction had 11 bases not matched to a gene; V was cut back by 3 bases and J by 3 bases. The CDR3 has 16 amino acids. Germline CDR1 reads MNHEY; CDR2 reads SMNVEV (reference sequence). As DNA, the CDR3 is TGTGCCAGCAGTTTTCAAGGGGGCGCGAGCCTCTACGAGCAGTACTTC. Its translation is CASSFQGGASLYEQYF.

This chain joins TRBV6-1 and TRBJ1-2; no clear D gene. Between the trimmed V and J ends, which lost 6 bases and 9 bases, there was a span of 14 bases. The germline gives CDR1 MNHNS, CDR2 SASEGT. The CDR3 is 12 residues long. The DNA for the CDR3 is TGTGCCAGCAGGTACAGCCGGGTTAGCTACACCTTC. Its translation: CASRYSRVSYTF.

This rearrangement joins TRBV27 to TRBJ1-5; D is uncertain. This CDR3 comprises 16 residues. Germline V gene sequence: CDR1 MNHEY, CDR2 SMNVEV (reference sequence). V lost 0 bases and J lost 0, with 9 bases in between. CDR3 amino acids: CASSLSYRNSNQPQHF. DNA of the CDR3: TGTGCCAGCAGTTTATCGTACAGAAATAGCAATCAGCCCCAGCATTTT.

V is TRBV19 and J is TRBJ2-3, with TRBD1 identical over 9 bases. The CDR3 loop spans 13 amino acids. In germline, CDR1 is LNHDA, CDR2 SQIVND (reference sequence). V shed 9 bases, J shed 5 bases, and the junction held 6 bases outside the gene matches. The DNA of the CDR3 is TGTGCCAGCGGGACAGGGAGAATAGATACGCAGTATTTT. Translated, it gives CASGTGRIDTQYF.

As regards this clone: Within the sample, other DNA sequences also encode this same CDR3. The chain combines TRBV9 with TRBJ2-1, with 8 bases matching TRBD2. The V gene's germline CDR1 is SGDLS and CDR2 YYNGEE. The CDR3 is 16 residues long. The junction had 5 bases not matched to a gene; V was cut back by 0 bases and J by 3 bases. In DNA form, the CDR3 reads TGTGCCAGCAGCGTAGTTGGCGGGGGGCTCTACAATGAGCAGTTCTTC. It translates to CASSVVGGGLYNEQFF.

The chain couples TRBV27 to TRBJ2-7; D is uncertain. V lost 5 bases, J lost 3 bases, and 11 bases lay in between. In germline, CDR1 is MNHEY, CDR2 SMNVEV (reference sequence). The CDR3 sequence is 13 residues long. Here the CDR3 DNA reads TGTGCCAGCAGTCACGACGGCAACTACGAGCAGTACTTC. Translation: CASSHDGNYEQYF.